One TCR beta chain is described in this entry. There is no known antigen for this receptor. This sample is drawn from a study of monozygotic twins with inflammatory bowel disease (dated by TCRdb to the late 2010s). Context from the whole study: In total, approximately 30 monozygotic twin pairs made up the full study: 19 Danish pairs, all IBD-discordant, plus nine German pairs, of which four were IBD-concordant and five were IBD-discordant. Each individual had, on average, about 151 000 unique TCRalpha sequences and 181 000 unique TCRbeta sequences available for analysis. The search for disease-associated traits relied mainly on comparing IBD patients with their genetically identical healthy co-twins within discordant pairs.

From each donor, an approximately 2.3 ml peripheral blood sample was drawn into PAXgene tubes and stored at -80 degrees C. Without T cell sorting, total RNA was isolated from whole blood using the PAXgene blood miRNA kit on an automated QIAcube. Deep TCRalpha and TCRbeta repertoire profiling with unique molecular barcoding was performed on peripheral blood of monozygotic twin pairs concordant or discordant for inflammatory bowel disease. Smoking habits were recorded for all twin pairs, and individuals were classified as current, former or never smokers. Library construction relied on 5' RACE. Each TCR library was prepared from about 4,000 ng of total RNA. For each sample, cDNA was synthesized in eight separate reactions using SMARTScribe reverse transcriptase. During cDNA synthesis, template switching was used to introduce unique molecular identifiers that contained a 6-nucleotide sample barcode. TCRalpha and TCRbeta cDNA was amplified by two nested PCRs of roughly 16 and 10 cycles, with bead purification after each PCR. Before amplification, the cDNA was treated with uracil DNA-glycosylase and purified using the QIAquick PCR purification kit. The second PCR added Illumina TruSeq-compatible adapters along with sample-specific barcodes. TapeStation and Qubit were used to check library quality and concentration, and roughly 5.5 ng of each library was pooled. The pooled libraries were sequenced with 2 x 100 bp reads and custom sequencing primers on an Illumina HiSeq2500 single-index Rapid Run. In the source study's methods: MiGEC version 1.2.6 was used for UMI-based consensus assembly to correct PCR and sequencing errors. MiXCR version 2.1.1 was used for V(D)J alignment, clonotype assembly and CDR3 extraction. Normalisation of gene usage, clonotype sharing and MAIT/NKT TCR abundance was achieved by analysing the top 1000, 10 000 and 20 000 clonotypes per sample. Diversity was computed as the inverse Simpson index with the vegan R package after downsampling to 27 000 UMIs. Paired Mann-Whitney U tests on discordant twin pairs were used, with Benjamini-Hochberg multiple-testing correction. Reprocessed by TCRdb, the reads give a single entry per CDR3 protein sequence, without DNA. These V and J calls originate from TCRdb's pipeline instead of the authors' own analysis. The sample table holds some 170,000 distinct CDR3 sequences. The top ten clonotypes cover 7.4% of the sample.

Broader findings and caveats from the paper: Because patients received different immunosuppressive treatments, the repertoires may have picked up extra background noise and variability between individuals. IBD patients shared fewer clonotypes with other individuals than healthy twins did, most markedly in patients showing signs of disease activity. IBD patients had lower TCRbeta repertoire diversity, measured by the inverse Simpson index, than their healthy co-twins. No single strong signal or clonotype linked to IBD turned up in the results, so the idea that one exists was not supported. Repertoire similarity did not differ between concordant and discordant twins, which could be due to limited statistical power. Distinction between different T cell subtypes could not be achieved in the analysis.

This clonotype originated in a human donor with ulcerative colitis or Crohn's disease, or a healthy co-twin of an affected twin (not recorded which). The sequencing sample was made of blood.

The CDR3 region: CASSPGDEEQYF. The chain links TRBV6-2 or TRBV6-3 with TRBJ2-7; lacking DNA, the TRBD1 call made by TCRdb goes unchecked. CDR1 and CDR2 are drawn from the germline V gene: MNHEY, SVGEGT. From cysteine to phenylalanine, the CDR3 is 12 amino acids long. No nucleotide data were recorded.